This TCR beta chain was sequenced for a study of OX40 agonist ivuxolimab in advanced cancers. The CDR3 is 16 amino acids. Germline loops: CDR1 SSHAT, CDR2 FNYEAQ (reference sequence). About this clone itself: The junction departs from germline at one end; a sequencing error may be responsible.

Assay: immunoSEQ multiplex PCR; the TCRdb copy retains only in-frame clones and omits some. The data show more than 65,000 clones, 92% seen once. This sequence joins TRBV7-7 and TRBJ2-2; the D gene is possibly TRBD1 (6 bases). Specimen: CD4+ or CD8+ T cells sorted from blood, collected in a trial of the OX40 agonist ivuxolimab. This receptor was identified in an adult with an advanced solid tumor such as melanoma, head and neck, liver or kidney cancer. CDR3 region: CASSSRQAANTGELFF. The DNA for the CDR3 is TGTGCTAGCAGCTCCCGACAGGCAGCGAACACCGGGGAGCTGTTTTTT. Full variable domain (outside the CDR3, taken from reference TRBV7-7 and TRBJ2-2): GAGVSQSPRYKVTKRGQDVTLRCDPISSHATLYWYQQALGQGPEFLTYFNYEAQPDKSGLPSDRFSAERPEGSISTLTIQRTEQRDSAMYRCASSSRQAANTGELFFGEGSRLTVL.